The sequence of this T cell receptor (beta chain) was determined in a study of spatial heterogeneity in lung cancer. Findings of the study overall: Circulating ubiquitous expanded tumor TCRs were observed more frequently at resection than at follow-up.

Indicated time point: sample taken at primary tumor resection. Without sorting, whole RNA was sequenced from tumor, nontumor lung or frozen PBMC. The donors, around 72 patients with untreated early-stage non-small cell lung cancer, provided the samples. CDR3 size: 15 residues. The germline V gene encodes CDR1 ENHRY and CDR2 SYGVKD. V was pared by 3 bases and J by 3 bases, with 11 bases between. On each TCR cDNA molecule, a unique molecular identifier was present. TCRdb analysed the 5' RACE reads with MiXCR anew, one entry per CDR3 protein. The table lists about 39,000 distinct CDR3 sequences, under 6.5% of them singletons. This clonotype was observed at least ten times. Antigen unknown.

The chain is built from TRBV10-3 and TRBJ2-2; weak D call: TRBD2 (6 bases). Specimen: PBMCs, collected at surgery. This sequence originates from a male donor with early-stage non-small cell lung cancer. The CDR3 DNA sequence: TGTGCCATCAGTGACGGGAGACGGGACACCGGGGAGCTGTTTTTT. As protein: CAISDGRRDTGELFF.